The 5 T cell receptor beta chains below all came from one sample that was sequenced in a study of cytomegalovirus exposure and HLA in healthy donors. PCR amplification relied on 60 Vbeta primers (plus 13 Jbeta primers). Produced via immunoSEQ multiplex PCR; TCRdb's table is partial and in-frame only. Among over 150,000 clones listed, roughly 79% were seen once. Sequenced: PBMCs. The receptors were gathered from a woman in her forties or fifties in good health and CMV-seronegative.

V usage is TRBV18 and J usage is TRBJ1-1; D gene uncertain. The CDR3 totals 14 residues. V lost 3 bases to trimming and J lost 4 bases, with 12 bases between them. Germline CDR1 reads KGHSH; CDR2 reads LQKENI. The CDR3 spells CASSPGSGGTEAFF. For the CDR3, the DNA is TGTGCCAGCTCACCGGGCAGCGGCGGCACTGAAGCTTTCTTT. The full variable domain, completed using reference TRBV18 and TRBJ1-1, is NAGVMQNPRHLVRRRGQEARLRCSPMKGHSHVYWYRQLPEEGLKFMVYLQKENIIDESGMPKERFSAEFPKEGPSILRIQQVVRGDSAAYFCASSPGSGGTEAFFGQGTRLTVV.

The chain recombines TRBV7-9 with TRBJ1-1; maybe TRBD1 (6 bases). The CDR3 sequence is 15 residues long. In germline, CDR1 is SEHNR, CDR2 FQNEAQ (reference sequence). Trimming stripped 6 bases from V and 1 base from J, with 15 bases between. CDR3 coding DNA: TGTGCCAGCAGTGACCCGGACAGAACGAACACTGAAGCTTTCTTT. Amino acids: CASSDPDRTNTEAFF.

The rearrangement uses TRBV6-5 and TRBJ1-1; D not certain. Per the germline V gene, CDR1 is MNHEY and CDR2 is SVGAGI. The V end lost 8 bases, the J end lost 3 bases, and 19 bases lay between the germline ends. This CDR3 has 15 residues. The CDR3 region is CASGHRRVGYTEAFF. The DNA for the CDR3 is TGTGCCAGCGGCCACCGTCGGGTCGGGTACACTGAAGCTTTCTTT.

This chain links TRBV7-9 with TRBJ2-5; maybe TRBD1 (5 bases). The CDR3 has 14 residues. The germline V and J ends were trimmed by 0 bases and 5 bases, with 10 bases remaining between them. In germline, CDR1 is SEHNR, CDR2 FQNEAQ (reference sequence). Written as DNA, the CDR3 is TGTGCCAGCAGCTTAGCAGGGGCTAGGGAGACCCAGTACTTC. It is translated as CASSLAGARETQYF.

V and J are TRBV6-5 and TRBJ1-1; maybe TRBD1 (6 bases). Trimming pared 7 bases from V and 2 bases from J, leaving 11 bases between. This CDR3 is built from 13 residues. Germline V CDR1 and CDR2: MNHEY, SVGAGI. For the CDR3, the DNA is TGTGCCAGCACCCCACAGGGTAACACTGAAGCTTTCTTT. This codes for CASTPQGNTEAFF.